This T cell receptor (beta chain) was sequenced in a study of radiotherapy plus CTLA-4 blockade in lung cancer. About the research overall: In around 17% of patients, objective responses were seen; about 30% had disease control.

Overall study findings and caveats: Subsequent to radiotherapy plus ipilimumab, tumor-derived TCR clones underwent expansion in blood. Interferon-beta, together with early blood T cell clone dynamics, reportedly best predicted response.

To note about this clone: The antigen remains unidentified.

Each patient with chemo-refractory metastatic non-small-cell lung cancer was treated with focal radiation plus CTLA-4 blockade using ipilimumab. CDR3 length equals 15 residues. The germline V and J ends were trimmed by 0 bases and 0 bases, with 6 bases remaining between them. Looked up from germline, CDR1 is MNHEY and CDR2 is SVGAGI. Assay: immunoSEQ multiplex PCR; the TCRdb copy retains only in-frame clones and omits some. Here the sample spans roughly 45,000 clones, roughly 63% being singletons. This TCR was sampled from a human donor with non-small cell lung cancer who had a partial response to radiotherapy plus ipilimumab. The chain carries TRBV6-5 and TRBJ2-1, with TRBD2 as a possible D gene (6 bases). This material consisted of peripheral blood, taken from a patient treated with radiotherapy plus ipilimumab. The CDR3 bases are TGTGCCAGCAGTTACTCTAGCGGCTCCTACAATGAGCAGTTCTTC. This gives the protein CASSYSSGSYNEQFF.